Sequencing of this TCR beta chain was carried out in a study of cytomegalovirus exposure and HLA in healthy donors. Notes on the study in general: From TCR beta sequences, most subjects' HLA-A and HLA-B alleles were reportedly predicted accurately. The CMV antigen specificity of a few CMV-associated chains was confirmed through in vitro analysis.

On this clone itself: Its antigen is not known.

From germline, CDR1 is SGHAT and CDR2 FQNNGV. This CDR3 contains 16 residues. V was cut by 1 base and J by 2 bases, with 13 bases left in between. In the PCR, 60 Vbeta and 13 Jbeta primers were used. Per the original data handling: Counted up in a later analysis, unique TCR beta chains came to about 80 million, with around 9.9 million shared. This table comes from immunoSEQ multiplex PCR, and its TCRdb copy is limited to in-frame clones, with some not included. Clone size and the V and J calls come from that table; the DNA yielded D and trimming. This sample contains nearly 200,000 clones. Material: PBMCs. This chain joins TRBV11-2 and TRBJ2-3; tentatively, D is TRBD2 (7 bases). The source is a boy aged 5 to 17 in good health and CMV-seronegative. In DNA, the CDR3 is TGTGCCAGCAGCTTAGTTGGCGGGGGCCTCACAGATACGCAGTATTTT. Its translation: CASSLVGGGLTDTQYF.